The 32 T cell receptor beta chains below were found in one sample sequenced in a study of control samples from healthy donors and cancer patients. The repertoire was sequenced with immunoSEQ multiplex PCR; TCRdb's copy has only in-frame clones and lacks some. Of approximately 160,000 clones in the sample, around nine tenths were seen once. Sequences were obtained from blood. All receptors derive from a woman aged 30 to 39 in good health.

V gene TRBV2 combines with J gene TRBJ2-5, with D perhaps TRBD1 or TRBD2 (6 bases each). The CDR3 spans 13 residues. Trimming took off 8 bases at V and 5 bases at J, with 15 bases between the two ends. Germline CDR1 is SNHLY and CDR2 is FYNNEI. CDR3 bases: TGTGCCAGCTACCCCCGAGGGGGGGAGACCCAGTACTTC. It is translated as CASYPRGGETQYF.

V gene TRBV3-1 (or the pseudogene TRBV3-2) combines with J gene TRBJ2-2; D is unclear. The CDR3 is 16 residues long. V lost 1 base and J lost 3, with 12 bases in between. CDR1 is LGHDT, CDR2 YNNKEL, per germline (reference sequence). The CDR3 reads CASSQVPDHHTGELFF. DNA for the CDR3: TGTGCCAGCAGCCAAGTCCCGGACCATCACACCGGGGAGCTGTTTTTT.

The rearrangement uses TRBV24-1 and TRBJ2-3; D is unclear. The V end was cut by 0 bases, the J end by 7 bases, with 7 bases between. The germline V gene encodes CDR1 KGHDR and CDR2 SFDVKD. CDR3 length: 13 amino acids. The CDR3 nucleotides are TGTGCCACCAGTGATTTGCCTGGAAATACGCAGTATTTT. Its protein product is CATSDLPGNTQYF.

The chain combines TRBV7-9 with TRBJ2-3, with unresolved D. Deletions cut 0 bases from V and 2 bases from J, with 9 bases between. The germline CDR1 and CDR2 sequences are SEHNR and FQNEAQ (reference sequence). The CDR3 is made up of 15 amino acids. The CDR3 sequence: CASSLAGVVTDTQYF. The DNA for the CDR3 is TGTGCCAGCAGCTTAGCGGGCGTCGTCACAGATACGCAGTATTTT.

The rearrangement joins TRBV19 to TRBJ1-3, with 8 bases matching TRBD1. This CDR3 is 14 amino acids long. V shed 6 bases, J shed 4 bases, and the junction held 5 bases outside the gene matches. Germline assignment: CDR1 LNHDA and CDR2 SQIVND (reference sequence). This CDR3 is CASSDQGAGNTIYF. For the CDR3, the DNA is TGTGCCAGTAGCGACCAGGGGGCCGGAAACACCATATATTTT.

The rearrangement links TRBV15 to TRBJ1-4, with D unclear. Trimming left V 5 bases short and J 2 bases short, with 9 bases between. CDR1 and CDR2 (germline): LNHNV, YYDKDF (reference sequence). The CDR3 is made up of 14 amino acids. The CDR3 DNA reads TGTGCCACCAGCGGGTGGGCGACTAATGAAAAACTGTTTTTT. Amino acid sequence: CATSGWATNEKLFF.

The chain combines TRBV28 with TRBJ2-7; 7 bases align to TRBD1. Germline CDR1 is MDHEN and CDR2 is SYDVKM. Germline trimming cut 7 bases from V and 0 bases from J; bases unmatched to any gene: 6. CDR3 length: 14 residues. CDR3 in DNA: TGTGCCAGCACTCCCCGGGACAGCTCCTACGAGCAGTACTTC. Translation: CASTPRDSSYEQYF. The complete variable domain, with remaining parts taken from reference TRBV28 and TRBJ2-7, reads DVKVTQSSRYLVKRTGEKVFLECVQDMDHENMFWYRQDPGLGLRLIYFSYDVKMKEKGDIPEGYSVSREKKERFSLILESASTNQTSMYLCASTPRDSSYEQYFGPGTRLTVT.

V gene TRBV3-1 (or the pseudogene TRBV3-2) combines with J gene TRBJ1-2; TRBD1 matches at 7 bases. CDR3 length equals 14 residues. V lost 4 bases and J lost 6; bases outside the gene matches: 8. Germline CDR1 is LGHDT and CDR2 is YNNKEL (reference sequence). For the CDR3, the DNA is TGTGCCAGCAGCCGTCGTACAGGGGAGGATGGCTACACCTTC. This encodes CASSRRTGEDGYTF.

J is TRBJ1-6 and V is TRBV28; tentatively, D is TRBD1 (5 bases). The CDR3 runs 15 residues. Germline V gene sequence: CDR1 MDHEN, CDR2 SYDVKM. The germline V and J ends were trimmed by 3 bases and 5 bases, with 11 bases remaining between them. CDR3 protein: CASSLGGSDNSPLHF. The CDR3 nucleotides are TGTGCCAGCAGTTTGGGGGGATCGGATAATTCACCCCTCCACTTT.

The CDR3 DNA is TGTGCCAGCAGCTCCCAGACTAGCGGACAGAATGAGCAGTTCTTC. This sequence encodes CASSSQTSGQNEQFF. V gene TRBV7-9 combines with J gene TRBJ2-1; 9 nucleotides align to TRBD2. V gave up 4 bases and J gave up 7 bases; unmatched junction bases: 8. The CDR3 extends over 15 amino acids. Germline CDR1 SEHNR, CDR2 FQNEAQ (reference sequence).

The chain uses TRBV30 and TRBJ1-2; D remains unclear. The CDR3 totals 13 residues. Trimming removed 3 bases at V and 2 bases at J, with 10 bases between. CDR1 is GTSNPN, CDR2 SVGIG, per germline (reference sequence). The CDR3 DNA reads TGTGCCTGGAGCGTCGTCAAAAACTATGGCTACACCTTC. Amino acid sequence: CAWSVVKNYGYTF.

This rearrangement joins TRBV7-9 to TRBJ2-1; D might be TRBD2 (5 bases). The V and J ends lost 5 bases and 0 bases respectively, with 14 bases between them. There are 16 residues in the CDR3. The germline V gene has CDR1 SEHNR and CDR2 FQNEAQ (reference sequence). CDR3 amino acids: CASSPPSGLSYNEQFF. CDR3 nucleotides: TGTGCCAGCAGCCCTCCGAGCGGCCTCTCCTACAATGAGCAGTTCTTC.

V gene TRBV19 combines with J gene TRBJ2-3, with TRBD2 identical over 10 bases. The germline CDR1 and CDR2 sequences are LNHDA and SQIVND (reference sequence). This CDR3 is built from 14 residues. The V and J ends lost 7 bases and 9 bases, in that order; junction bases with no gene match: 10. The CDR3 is CASNNPLAGDTQYF. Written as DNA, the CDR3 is TGTGCCAGTAACAATCCTCTAGCGGGAGACACGCAGTATTTT. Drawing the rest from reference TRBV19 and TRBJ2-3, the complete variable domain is DGGITQSPKYLFRKEGQNVTLSCEQNLNHDAMYWYRQDPGQGLRLIYYSQIVNDFQKGDIAEGYSVSREKKESFPLTVTSAQKNPTAFYLCASNNPLAGDTQYFGPGTRLTVL.

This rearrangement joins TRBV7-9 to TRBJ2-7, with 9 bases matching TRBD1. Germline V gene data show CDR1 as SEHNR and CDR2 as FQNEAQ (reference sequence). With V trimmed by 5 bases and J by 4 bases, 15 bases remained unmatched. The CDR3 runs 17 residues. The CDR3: CASSPAALTGGIYEQYF. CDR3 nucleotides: TGTGCCAGCAGCCCTGCAGCTTTGACAGGGGGTATTTACGAGCAGTACTTC.

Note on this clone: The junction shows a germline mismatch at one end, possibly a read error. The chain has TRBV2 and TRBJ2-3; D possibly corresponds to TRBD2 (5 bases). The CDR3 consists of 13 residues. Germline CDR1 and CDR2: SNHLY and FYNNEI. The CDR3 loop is CASSKAGTDTQYF. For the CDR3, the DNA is TGTGCCAGCAGTAAAGCGGGCACAGATACGCAGTATTTT.

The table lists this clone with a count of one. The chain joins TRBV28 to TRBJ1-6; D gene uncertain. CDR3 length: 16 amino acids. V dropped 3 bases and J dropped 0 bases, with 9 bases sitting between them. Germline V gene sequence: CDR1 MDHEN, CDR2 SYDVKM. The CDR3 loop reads CASSFSLNSYNSPLHF. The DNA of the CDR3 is TGTGCCAGCAGTTTTTCCCTGAACTCCTATAATTCACCCCTCCACTTT.

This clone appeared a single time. For the CDR3, the DNA is TGTGCCAGCAGTGAAGCCCCTGGACAAAACTACGAGCAGTACTTC. Its protein is CASSEAPGQNYEQYF. The genes are TRBV2 and TRBJ2-7, with D possibly being TRBD1 (5 bases). Per the germline V gene, CDR1 is SNHLY and CDR2 is FYNNEI. The V end lost 0 bases, the J end lost 3 bases, and 12 bases lay between the germline ends. The CDR3 spans 15 residues.

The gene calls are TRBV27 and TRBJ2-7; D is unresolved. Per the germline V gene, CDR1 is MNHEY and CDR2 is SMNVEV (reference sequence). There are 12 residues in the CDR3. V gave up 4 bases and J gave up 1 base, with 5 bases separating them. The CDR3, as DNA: TGTGCCAGCAGTTCCGGATCCTACGAGCAGTACTTC. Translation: CASSSGSYEQYF.

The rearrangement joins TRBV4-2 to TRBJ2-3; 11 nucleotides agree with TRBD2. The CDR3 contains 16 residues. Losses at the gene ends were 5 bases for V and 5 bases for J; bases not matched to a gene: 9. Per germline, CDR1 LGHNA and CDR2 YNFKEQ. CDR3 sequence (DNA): TGTGCCAGCAGCAAAATAGCGGGAGGGCTGGAAGATACGCAGTATTTT. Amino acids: CASSKIAGGLEDTQYF.

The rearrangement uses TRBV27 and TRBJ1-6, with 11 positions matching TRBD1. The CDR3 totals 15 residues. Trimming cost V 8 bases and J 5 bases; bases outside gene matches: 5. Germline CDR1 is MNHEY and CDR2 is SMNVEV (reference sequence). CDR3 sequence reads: CASGGQGAHNSPLHF. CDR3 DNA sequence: TGTGCCAGCGGAGGACAGGGGGCACATAATTCACCCCTCCACTTT.

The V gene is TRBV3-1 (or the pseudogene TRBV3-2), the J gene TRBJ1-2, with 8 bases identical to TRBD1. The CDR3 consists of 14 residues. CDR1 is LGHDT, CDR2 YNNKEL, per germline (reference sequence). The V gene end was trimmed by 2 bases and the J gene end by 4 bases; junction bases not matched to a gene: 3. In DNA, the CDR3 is TGTGCCAGCAGCCAACCGGGACAGGTCTATGGCTACACCTTC. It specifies CASSQPGQVYGYTF.

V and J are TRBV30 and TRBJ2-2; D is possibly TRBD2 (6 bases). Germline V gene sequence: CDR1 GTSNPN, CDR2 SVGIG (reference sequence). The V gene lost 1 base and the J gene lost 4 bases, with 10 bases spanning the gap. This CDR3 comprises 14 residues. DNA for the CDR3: TGTGCCTGGAGTGCCACTAGCAGCACCGGGGAGCTGTTTTTT. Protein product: CAWSATSSTGELFF.

The CDR3 protein is CASSYAQGQNYGYTF. In nucleotides, the CDR3 is TGTGCCAGCAGCTACGCCCAGGGACAGAACTATGGCTACACCTTC. The V gene is TRBV6-6, the J gene TRBJ1-2; 7 nucleotides line up with TRBD1. The J segment lost 2 bases and the V segment lost 6 bases, leaving 9 bases of the junction unmatched. CDR3 length: 15 residues. Germline CDR1 reads MNHNY; CDR2 reads SVGAGI (reference sequence).

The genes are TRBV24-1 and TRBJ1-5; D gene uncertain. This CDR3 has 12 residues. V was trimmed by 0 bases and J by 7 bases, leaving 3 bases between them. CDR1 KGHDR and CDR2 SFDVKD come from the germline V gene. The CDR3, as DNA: TGTGCCACCAGTGATTTGGGGCAGCCCCAGCATTTT. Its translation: CATSDLGQPQHF.

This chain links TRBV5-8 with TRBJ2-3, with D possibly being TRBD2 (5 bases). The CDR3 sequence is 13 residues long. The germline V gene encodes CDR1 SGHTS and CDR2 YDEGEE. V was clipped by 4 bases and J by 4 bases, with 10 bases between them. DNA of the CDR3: TGTGCCAGCAGCCTGGACTCGGCAGATACGCAGTATTTT. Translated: CASSLDSADTQYF.

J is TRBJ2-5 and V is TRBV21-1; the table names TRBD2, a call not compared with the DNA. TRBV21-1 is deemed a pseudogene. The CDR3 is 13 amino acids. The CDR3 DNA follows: TGTGCCAGCAGCAAAGGGGGAGTGAAGACCCAGTACTTC. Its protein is CASSKGGVKTQYF.

The CDR3 here is CASSFRTGDGYTF. CDR3 nucleotides: TGTGCCAGCAGCTTCCGGACTGGAGATGGCTACACCTTC. The chain joins TRBV7-2 to TRBJ1-2; D call uncertain. This CDR3 spans 13 amino acids. Looked up from germline, CDR1 is SGHTA and CDR2 is FQGNSA. V lost 3 bases, J lost 6 bases, and 11 bases lay in between.

The CDR3 reads CASSSGPRNEQFF. CDR3 DNA: TGTGCCAGCTCATCCGGACCAAGGAATGAGCAGTTCTTC. This chain links TRBV18 with TRBJ2-1, with D unclear. Per the germline V gene, CDR1 is KGHSH and CDR2 is LQKENI. The CDR3 is 13 residues long. Trimming cost V 5 bases and J 7 bases, with 12 bases left between them.

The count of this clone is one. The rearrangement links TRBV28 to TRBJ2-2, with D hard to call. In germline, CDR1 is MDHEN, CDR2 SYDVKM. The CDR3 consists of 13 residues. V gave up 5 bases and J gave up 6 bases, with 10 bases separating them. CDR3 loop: CASSARLAGELFF. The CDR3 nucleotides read TGTGCCAGCAGTGCACGACTGGCCGGGGAGCTGTTTTTT.

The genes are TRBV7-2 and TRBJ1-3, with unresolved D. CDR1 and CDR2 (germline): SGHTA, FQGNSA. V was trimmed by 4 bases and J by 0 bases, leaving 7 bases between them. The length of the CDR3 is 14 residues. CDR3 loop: CASSSGSSGNTIYF. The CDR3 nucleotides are TGTGCCAGCAGCTCGGGCAGCTCTGGAAACACCATATATTTT. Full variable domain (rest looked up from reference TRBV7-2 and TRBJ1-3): GAGVSQSPSNKVTEKGKDVELRCDPISGHTALYWYRQSLGQGLEFLIYFQGNSAPDKSGLPSDRFSAERTGGSVSTLTIQRTQQEDSAVYLCASSSGSSGNTIYFGEGSWLTVV.

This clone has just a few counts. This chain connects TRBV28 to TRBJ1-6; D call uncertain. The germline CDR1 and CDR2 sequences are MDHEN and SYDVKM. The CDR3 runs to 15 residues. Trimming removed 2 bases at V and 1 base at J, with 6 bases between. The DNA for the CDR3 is TGTGCCAGCAGTTTAAAAGGGTCCTATAATTCACCCCTCCACTTT. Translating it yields CASSLKGSYNSPLHF.

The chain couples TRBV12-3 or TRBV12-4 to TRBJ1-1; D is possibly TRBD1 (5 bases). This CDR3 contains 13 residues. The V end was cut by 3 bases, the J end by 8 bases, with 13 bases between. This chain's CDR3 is CASSFDGRDEAFF. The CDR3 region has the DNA TGTGCCAGCAGTTTTGACGGCCGGGACGAAGCTTTCTTT.